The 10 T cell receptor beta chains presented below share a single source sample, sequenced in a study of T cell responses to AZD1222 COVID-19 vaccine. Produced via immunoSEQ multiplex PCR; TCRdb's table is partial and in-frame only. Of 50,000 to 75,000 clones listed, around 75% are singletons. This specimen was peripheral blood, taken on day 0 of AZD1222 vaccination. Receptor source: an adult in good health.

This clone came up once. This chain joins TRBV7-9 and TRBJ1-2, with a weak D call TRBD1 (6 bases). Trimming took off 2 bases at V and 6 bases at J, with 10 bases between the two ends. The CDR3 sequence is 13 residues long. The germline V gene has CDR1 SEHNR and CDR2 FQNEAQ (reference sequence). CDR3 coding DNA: TGTGCCAGCAGCTTAAACAGGGTGCATGGCTACACCTTC. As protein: CASSLNRVHGYTF.

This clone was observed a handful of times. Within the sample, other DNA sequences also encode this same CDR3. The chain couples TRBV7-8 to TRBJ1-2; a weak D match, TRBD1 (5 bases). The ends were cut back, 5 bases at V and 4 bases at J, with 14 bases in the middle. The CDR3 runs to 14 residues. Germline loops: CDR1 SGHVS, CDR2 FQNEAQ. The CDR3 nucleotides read TGTGCCAGCAGCCCCGGGGGGGGTGCCTATGGCTACACCTTC. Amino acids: CASSPGGGAYGYTF.

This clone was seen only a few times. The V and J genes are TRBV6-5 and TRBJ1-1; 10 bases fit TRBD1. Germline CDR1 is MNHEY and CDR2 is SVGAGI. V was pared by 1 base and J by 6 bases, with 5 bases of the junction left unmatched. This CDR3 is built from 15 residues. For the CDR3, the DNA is TGTGCCAGCAGTTACTACTTGACAGGGGGCTCTGAAGCTTTCTTT. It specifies CASSYYLTGGSEAFF.

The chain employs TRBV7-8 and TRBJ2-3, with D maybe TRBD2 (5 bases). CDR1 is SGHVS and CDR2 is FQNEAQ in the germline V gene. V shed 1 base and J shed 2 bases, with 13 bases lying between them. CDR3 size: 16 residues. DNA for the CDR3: TGTGCCAGCAGCTTAGATCGAGGGTCTATCACAGATACGCAGTATTTT. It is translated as CASSLDRGSITDTQYF.

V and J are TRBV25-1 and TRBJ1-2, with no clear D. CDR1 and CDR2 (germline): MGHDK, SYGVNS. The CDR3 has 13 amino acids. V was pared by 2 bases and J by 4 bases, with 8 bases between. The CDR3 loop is CASSEGSVYGYTF. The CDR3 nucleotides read TGTGCCAGCAGTGAAGGATCGGTCTATGGCTACACCTTC.

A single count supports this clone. The CDR3 protein is CASSLGDEKLFF. The CDR3 nucleotides read TGTGCCAGCAGCTTAGGGGACGAAAAACTGTTTTTT. The rearrangement links TRBV7-9 to TRBJ1-4; weak D call: TRBD1 (5 bases). The germline V gene has CDR1 SEHNR and CDR2 FQNEAQ (reference sequence). The CDR3 has 12 residues. Trimming left V 1 base short and J 8 bases short, with 5 bases between.

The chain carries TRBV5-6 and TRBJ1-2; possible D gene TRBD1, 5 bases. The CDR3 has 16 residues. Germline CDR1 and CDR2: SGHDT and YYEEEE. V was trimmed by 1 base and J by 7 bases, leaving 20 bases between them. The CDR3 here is CASSLRGPPPGSGYTF. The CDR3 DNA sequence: TGTGCCAGCAGCTTGAGGGGTCCCCCACCAGGGAGTGGCTACACCTTC.

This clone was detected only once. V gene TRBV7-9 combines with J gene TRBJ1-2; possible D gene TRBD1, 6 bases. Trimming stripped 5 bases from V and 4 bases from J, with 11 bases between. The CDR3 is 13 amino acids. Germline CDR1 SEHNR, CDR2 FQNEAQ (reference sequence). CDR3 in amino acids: CASSKQGPYGYTF. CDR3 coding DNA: TGTGCCAGCAGCAAACAGGGACCCTATGGCTACACCTTC.

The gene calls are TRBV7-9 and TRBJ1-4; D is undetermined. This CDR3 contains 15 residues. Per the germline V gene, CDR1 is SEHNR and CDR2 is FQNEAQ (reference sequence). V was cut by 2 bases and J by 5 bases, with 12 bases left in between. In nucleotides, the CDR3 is TGTGCCAGCAGCTTACCCATGGGCGAGAATGAAAAACTGTTTTTT. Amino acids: CASSLPMGENEKLFF.

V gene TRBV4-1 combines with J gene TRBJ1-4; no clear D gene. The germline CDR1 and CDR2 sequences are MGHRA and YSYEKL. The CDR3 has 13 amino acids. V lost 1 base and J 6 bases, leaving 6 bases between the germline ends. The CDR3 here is CASSQVPDEKLFF. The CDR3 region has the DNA TGCGCCAGCAGCCAAGTCCCCGATGAAAAACTGTTTTTT.